This T cell receptor (beta chain) was sequenced for a study of T cell repertoires in ileal Crohn's disease. Study-wide background: Operated complications were stricturing disease (about 60%) and penetrating disease (about 40%).

This clone appeared a few times. What it recognizes is unknown. The CDR3 covers 18 residues. Germline assignment: CDR1 SGHRS and CDR2 YFSETQ. The J segment lost 5 bases and the V segment lost 4 bases, leaving 13 bases of the junction unmatched. Generated by immunoSEQ multiplex PCR, the TCRdb table keeps only in-frame clones and is missing some. In the table there are about 17,000 clones, less than 65% of which are singletons. Study-wide findings and caveats: Endoscopic recurrence occurred in every patient whose clonality exceeded 26.8%.

This chain joins TRBV5-1 and TRBJ2-1, with 12 bases identical to TRBD2. Specimen: ileal tissue. The receptor comes from an adult with Crohn's disease. Written as DNA, the CDR3 is TGCGCCAGCAGCGGGGGGCTAGCGGGAGGGCCGGGCAACAATGAGCAGTTCTTC. Its protein is CASSGGLAGGPGNNEQFF.